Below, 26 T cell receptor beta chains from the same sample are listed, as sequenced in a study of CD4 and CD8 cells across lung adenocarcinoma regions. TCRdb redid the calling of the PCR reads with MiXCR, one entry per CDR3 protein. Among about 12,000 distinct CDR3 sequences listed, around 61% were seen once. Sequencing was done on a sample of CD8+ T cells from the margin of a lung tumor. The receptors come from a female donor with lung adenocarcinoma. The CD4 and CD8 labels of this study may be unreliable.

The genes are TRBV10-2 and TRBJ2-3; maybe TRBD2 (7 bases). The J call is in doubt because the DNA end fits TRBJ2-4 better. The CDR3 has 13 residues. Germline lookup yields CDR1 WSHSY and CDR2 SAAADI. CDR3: CAAGPGDTDTQYF. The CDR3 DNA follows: TGCGCAGCGGGGCCGGGGGACACAGATACTCAGTACTTC.

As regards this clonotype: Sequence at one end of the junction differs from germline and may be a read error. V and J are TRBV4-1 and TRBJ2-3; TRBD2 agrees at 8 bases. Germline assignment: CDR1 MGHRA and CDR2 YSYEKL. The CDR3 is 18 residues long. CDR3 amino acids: CASSQADGAGGATDMQYF. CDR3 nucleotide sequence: TGCGCCAGCAGCCAAGCAGACGGGGCGGGGGGAGCCACAGATATGCAGTATTTC.

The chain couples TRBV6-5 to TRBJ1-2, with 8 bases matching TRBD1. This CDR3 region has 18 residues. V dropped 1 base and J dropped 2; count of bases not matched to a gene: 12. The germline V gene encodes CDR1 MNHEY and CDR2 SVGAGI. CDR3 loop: CASSYWAGAGGSNYGYTF. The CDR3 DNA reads TGTGCCAGCAGTTACTGGGCCGGGGCAGGGGGCTCGAACTATGGCTACACCTTC.

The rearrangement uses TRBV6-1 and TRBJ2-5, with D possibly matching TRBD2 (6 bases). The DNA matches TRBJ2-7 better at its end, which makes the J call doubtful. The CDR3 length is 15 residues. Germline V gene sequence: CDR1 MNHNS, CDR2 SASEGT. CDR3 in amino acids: CASSEEVGSWDEQYF. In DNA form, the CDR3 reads TGTGCCAGCAGTGAAGAGGTCGGGAGCTGGGACGAGCAGTACTTC.

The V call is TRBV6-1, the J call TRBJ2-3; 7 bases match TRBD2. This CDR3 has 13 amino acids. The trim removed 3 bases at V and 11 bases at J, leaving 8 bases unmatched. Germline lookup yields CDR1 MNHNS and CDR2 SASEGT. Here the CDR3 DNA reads TGTGCCAGCAGTGAGACTAGGGACTACGAGCAGTATTTT. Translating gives CASSETRDYEQYF.

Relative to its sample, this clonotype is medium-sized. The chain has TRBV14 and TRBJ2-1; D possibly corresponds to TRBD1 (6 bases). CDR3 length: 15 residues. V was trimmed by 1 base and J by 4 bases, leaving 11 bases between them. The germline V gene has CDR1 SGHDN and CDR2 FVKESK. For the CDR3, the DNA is TGTGCCAGCAGCCAAGTAGGGACAACATACAATGAGCAGTTCTTC. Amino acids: CASSQVGTTYNEQFF.

The CDR3: CASTLDRTSTDTQYF. The CDR3 coding sequence is TGTGCCAGCACCTTAGACAGAACTAGCACAGATACGCAGTATTTT. V is TRBV27 and J is TRBJ2-3, with D possibly matching TRBD1 (5 bases). This CDR3 is 15 amino acids long. Looked up from germline, CDR1 is MNHEY and CDR2 is SMNVEV (reference sequence). V gave up 7 bases and J gave up 0 bases, with 14 bases separating them.

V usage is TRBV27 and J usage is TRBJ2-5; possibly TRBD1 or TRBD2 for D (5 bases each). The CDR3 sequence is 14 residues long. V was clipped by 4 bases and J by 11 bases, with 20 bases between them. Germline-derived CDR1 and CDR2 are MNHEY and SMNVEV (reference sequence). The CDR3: CASSWGWVTNTQYF. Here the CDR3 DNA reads TGTGCCAGCAGTTGGGGGTGGGTCACAAACACTCAGTACTTC.

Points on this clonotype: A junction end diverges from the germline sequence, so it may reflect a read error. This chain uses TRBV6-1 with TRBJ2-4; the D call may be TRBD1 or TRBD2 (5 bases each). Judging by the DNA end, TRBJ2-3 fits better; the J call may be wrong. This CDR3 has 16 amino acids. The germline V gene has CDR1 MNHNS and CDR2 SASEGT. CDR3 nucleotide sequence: TGTGTCAGCAGTCCTACGGGGCACCCAGCCAAAAACACTCAGTATTTT. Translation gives CVSSPTGHPAKNTQYF.

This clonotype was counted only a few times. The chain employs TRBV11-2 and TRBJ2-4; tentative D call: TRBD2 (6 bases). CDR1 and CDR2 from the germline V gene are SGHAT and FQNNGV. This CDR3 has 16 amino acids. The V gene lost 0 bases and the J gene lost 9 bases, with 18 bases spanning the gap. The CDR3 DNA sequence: TGTGCCAGCAGCTTAGATCCTAGAGGAGGGCTTAGCATTCAGTACTTC. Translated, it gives CASSLDPRGGLSIQYF.

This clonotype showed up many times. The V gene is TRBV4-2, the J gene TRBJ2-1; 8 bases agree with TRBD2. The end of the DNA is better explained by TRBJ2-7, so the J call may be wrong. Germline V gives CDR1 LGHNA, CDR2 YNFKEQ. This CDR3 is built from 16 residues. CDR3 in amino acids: CASSQDGAGGTYEQYF. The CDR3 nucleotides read TGTGCCAGCAGCCAAGACGGGGCGGGGGGTACCTACGAGCAGTACTTC.

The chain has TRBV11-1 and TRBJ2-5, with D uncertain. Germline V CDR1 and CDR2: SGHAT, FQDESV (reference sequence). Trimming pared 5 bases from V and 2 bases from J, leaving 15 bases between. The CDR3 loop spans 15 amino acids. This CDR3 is CASSRKAGLQETQYF. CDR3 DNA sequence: TGTGCCAGCAGCCGGAAGGCTGGATTACAAGAGACCCAGTACTTC. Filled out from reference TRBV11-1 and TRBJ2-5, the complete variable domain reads EAEVAQSPRYKITEKSQAVAFWCDPISGHATLYWYRQILGQGPELLVQFQDESVVDDSQLPKDRFSAERLKGVDSTLKIQPAELGDSAMYLCASSRKAGLQETQYFGPGTRLLVL.

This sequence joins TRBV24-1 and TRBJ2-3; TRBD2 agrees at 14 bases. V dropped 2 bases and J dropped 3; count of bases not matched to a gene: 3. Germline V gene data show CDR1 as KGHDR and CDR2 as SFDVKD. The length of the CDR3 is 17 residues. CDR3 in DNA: TGTGCCACCAGTGATTCGACTAGCGGGGGGGATACAGATACGCAGTATTTT. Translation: CATSDSTSGGDTDTQYF.

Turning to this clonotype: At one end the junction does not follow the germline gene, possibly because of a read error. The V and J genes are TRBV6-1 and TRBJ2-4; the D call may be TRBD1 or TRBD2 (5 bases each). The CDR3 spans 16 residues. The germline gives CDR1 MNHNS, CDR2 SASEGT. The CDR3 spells CASSPTGQSATNIQYF. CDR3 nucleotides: TGTGCGAGCAGTCCTACGGGGCAGTCAGCCACAAACATTCAGTACTTC.

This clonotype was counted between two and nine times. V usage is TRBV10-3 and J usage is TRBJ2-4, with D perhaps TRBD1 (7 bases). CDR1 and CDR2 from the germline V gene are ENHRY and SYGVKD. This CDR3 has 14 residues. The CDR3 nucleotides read TGTGCGGGTCAGGGGGGCCGGGACCAAAACATTCAGTACTTC. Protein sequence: CAGQGGRDQNIQYF.

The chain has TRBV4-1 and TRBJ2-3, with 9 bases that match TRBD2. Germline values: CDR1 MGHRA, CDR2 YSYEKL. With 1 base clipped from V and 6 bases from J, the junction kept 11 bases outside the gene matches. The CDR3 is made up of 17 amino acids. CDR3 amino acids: CASSQVATSGLGDTQYF. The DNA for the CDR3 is TGCGCCAGCAGCCAAGTAGCGACTAGCGGTCTGGGGGATACGCAGTATTTT.

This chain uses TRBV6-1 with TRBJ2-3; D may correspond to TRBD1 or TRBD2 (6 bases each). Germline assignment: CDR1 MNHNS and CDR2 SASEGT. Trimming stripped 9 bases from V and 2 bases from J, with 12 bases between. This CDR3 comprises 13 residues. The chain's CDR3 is CARGGGATDTQYF. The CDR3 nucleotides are TGTGCCAGGGGGGGCGGAGCCACAGATACGCAGTATTTT.

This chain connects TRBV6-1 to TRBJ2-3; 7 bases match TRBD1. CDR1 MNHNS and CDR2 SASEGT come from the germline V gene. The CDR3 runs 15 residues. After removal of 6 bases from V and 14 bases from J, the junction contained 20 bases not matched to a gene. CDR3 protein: CASRKGGADTEELYF. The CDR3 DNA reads TGTGCCAGCAGGAAAGGGGGCGCGGACACAGAGGAGCTGTATTTT.

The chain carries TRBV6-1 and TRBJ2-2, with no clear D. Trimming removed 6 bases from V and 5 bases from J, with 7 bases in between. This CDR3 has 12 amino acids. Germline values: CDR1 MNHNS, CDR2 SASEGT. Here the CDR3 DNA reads TGTGCCAGCAGGACAAGAACCGGGGAGCTGTTTTTT. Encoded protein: CASRTRTGELFF.

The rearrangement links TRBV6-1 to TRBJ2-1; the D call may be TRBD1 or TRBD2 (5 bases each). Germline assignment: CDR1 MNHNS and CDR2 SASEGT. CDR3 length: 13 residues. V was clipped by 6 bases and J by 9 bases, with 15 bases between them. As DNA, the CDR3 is TGTGCCAGCAGCCAAGTGAGGGGCGGTGAGCAGTTCTTC. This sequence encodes CASSQVRGGEQFF.

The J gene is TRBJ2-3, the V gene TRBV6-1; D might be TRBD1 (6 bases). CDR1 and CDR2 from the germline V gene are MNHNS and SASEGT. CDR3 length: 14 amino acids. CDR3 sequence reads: CAGSGAGDKETQYF. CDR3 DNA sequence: TGTGCGGGCAGTGGAGCCGGGGACAAAGAGACGCAGTATTTT.

CDR3 region: CASLFPGGSNEQFF. The CDR3 coding sequence is TGTGCCAGCCTTTTTCCAGGCGGGAGTAATGAGCAGTTCTTC. J is TRBJ2-1 and V is TRBV6-1; 7 nucleotides agree with TRBD2. Looked up from germline, CDR1 is MNHNS and CDR2 is SASEGT. Trimming at V came to 8 bases and at J to 7 bases, leaving 11 bases not matched to a gene. CDR3 length: 14 residues.

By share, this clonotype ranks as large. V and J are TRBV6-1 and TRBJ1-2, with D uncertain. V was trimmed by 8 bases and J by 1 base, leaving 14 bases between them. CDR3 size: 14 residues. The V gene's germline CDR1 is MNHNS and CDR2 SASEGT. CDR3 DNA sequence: TGTGCCAGCTCCTCCCCGCGGGGTAACTATGGCTACACCTTC. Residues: CASSSPRGNYGYTF.

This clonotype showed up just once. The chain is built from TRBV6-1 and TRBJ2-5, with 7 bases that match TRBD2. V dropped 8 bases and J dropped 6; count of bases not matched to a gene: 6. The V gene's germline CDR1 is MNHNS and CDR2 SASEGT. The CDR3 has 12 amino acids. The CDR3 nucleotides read TGTGCCAGCGGGAGGGCCATCCAGACCCAGTACTTC. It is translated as CASGRAIQTQYF.

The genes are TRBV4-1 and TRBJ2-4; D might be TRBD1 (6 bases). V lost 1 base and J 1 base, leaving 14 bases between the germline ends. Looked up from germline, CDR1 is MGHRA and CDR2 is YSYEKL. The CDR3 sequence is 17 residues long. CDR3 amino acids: CASSQGVQGAAKNIQYF. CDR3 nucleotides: TGCGCCAGCAGCCAAGGGGTACAGGGCGCGGCCAAAAACATTCAGTACTTC.

The CDR3 spells CASSQGGLWATNIQYF. The CDR3 DNA is TGCGCCAGCAGCCAAGGGGGGCTGTGGGCCACAAATATTCAGTACTTC. The V and J genes are TRBV4-1 and TRBJ2-4; TRBD1 is a possible D gene (6 bases). Trimming took off 1 base at V and 10 bases at J, with 20 bases between the two ends. The CDR3 has 16 amino acids. Per the germline V gene, CDR1 is MGHRA and CDR2 is YSYEKL.